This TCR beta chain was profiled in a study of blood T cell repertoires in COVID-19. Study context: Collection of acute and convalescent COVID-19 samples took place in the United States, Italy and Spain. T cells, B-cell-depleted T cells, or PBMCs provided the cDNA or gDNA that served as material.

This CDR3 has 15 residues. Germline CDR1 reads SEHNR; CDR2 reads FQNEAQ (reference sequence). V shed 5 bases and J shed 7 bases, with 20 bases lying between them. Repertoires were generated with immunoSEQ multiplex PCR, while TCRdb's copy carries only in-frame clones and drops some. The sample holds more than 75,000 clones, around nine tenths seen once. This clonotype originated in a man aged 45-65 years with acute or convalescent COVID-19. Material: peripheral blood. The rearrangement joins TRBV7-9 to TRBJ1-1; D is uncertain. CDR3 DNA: TGTGCCAGCAGCCTCGGCGGCGGAGGCGAACTTGAAGCTTTCTTT. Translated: CASSLGGGGELEAFF.